This section outlines one T cell receptor beta chain sequence together with its context. Trimming took 2 bases from V and 1 from J, leaving 23 bases between them. Germline V gene lookup returns CDR1 KGHSH and CDR2 LQKENI. The CDR3 is 19 residues long. This specimen comes from a study of blood T cell repertoires in COVID-19. Study as a whole: Collection of acute and convalescent COVID-19 samples took place in the United States, Italy and Spain. Sample material is recorded as cDNA or gDNA derived from T cells, B-cell-depleted T cells, or PBMCs.

Authors' methods: Amplified reference gene primers provided the basis for estimating nucleated cell counts. Some clones are missing from TCRdb's copy, which holds only in-frame ones; the method was immunoSEQ multiplex PCR. V, J and clone size derive from that table, while D and trimming were established from the DNA sequence. The data show just over 90,000 clones, under 90% seen once. Sequenced sample: peripheral blood. This chain links TRBV18 with TRBJ2-5, with a possible D match to TRBD2 (7 bases). The sequence derives from a human donor with active COVID-19. The donor label of this sample is uncertain. Here the CDR3 reads CASSPGEGNGGLIQETQYF. The CDR3, as DNA: TGTGCCAGCTCACCAGGCGAGGGAAACGGGGGGCTGATCCAAGAGACCCAGTACTTC. The entire variable domain, with the rest obtained from reference TRBV18 and TRBJ2-5, is as follows: NAGVMQNPRHLVRRRGQEARLRCSPMKGHSHVYWYRQLPEEGLKFMVYLQKENIIDESGMPKERFSAEFPKEGPSILRIQQVVRGDSAAYFCASSPGEGNGGLIQETQYFGPGTRLLVL.